This T cell receptor beta chain was recorded in a study of cytomegalovirus exposure and HLA in healthy donors. Points from the study as a whole: An analysis that was carried out later associated 15,000 to 20,000 TCR beta sequences with HLA alleles at 0.05 false discovery rate.

This clone was observed a handful of times. Its specificity is not known. 13 Jbeta primers and 60 Vbeta primers were used for the PCR. Produced via immunoSEQ multiplex PCR; TCRdb's table is partial and in-frame only. Among around 140,000 clones listed, more than 60% were seen once. The receptor's source is a male donor in good health and CMV-seronegative. Sequencing was performed on PBMCs.

Here the CDR3 DNA reads TGTGCCAGCAGTACTAGCGGGGGCCCTCCCGCAGATACGCAGTATTTT. It yields the protein CASSTSGGPPADTQYF. The chain links TRBV9 to TRBJ2-3; 11 nucleotides agree with TRBD2. The V segment lost 5 bases and the J segment 4 bases; nucleotides outside the gene matches: 9. Germline loops: CDR1 SGDLS, CDR2 YYNGEE. This CDR3 region has 16 residues.